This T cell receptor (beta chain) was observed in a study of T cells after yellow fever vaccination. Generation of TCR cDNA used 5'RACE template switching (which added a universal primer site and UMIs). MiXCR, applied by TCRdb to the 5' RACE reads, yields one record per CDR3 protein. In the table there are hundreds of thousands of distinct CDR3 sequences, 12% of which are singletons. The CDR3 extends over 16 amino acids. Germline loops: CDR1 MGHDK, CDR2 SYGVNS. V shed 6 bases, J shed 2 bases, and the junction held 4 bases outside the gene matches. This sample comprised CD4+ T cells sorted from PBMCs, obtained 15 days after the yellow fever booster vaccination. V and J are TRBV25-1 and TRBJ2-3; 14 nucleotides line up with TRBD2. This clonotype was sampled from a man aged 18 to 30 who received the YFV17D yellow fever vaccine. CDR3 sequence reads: CASRLTSGGATDTQYF. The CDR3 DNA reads TGTGCCAGCAGACTGACTAGCGGGGGGGCCACAGATACGCAGTATTTT.